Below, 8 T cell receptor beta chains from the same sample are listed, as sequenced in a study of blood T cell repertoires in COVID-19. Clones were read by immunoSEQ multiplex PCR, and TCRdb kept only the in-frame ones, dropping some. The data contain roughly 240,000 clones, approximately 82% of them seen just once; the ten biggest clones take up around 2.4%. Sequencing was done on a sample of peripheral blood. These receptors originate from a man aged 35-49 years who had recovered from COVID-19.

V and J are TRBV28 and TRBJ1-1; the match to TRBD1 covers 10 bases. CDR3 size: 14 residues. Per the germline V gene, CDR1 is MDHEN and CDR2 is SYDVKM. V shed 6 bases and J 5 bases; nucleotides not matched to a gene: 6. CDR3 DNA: TGTGCCAGCAGGCCCGGACAGGGGGAGACTGAAGCTTTCTTT. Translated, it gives CASRPGQGETEAFF.

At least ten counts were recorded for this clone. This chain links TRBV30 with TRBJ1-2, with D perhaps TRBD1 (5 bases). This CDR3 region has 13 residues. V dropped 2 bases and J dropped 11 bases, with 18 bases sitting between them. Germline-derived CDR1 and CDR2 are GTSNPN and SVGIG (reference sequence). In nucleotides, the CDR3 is TGTGCCTGGAGTCCGCGGGGGGGTGATCCTTACACCTTC. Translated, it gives CAWSPRGGDPYTF.

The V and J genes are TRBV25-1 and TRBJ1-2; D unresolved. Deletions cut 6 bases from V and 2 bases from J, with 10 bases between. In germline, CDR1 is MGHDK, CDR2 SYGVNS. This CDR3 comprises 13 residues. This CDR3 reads CASRPDLNYGYTF. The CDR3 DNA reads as TGTGCCAGCAGGCCGGACTTGAACTATGGCTACACCTTC.

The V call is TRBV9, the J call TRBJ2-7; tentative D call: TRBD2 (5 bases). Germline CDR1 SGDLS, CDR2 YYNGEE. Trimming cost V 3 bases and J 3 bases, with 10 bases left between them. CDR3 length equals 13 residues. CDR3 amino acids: CASSAGLLYEQYF. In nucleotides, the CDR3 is TGTGCCAGCAGCGCCGGACTTCTCTACGAGCAGTACTTC.

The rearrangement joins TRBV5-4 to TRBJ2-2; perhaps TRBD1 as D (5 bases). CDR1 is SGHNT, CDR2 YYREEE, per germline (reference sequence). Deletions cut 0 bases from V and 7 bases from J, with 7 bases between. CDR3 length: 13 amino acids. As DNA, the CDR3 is TGTGCCAGCAGCTTGGAGGACAACGGGGAGCTGTTTTTT. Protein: CASSLEDNGELFF.

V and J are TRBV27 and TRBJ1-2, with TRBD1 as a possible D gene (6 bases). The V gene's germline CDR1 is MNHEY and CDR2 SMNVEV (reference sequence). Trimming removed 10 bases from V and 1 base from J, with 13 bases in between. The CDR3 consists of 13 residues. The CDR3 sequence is CANRWGRNYGYTF. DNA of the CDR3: TGTGCCAACAGATGGGGGCGTAACTATGGCTACACCTTC.

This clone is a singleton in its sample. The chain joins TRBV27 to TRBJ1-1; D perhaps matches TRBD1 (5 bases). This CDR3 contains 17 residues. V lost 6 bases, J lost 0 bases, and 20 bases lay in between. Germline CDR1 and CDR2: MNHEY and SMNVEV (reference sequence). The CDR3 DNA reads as TGTGCCAGCAGCAAGGGTCTTTCGGGGGGGTTGAACACTGAAGCTTTCTTT. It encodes CASSKGLSGGLNTEAFF.

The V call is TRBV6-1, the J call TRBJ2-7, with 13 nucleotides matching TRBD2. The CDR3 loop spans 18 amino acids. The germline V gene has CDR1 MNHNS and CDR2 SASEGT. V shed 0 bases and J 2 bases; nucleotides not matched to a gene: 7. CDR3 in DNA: TGTGCCAGCAGTGAAGCGGGACCGGGACTAGCGGGGACCTACGAGCAGTACTTC. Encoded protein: CASSEAGPGLAGTYEQYF.